The 8 T cell receptor beta chains given below trace back to one sample, sequenced in a study of T cells in Graves' hyperthyroidism and ophthalmopathy. It was RNA transcripts that yielded the amplified TCR beta CDR3 regions. Using the HTBI primer set, a first-round RT-PCR was run on the TCR CDR3. Each CDR3 protein gets one entry after TCRdb re-called the multiplex PCR reads with MiXCR. The table lists under 550,000 distinct CDR3 sequences, approximately 14% of them singletons. Sequenced material: blood. The receptors originated from a woman between 18 and 30 years old with Graves' hyperthyroidism.

This clonotype was recorded many times. V is TRBV19 and J is TRBJ2-7; D remains ambiguous. From germline, CDR1 is LNHDA and CDR2 SQIVND (reference sequence). The V end was cut by 2 bases, the J end by 2 bases, with 10 bases between. CDR3 length equals 14 residues. The CDR3 spells CASSITNRAYEQYF. In DNA form, the CDR3 reads TGTGCCAGTAGTATAACTAACCGAGCCTACGAGCAGTACTTC.

The V and J genes are TRBV3-1 and TRBJ2-7; possible D gene TRBD1, 6 bases. This CDR3 is built from 18 residues. Germline CDR1 is LGHDT and CDR2 is YNNKEL (reference sequence). Trimming took off 2 bases at V and 3 bases at J, with 23 bases between the two ends. CDR3 residues: CASSQIPHQTGSIYEQYF. CDR3 coding DNA: TGTGCCAGCAGCCAAATCCCACACCAAACAGGGTCAATCTACGAGCAGTACTTC.

The table lists this clonotype with a few counts. The DNA of the CDR3 is TGTGCCAGCAGTGAACAACTGGGGCACACCGGGGAGCTGTTTTTT. Protein: CASSEQLGHTGELFF. The chain couples TRBV6-1 to TRBJ2-2; a possible D gene is TRBD1 (5 bases). The germline V and J ends were trimmed by 2 bases and 3 bases, with 10 bases remaining between them. CDR1 and CDR2 from the germline V gene are MNHNS and SASEGT. The CDR3 has 15 amino acids.

In this sample, this clonotype turned up many times. The chain employs TRBV7-9 and TRBJ2-5, with no clear D. The CDR3 contains 13 residues. Germline values: CDR1 SEHNR, CDR2 FQNEAQ (reference sequence). V lost 3 bases and J lost 3, with 8 bases in between. CDR3 in amino acids: CASSFADEETQYF. DNA for the CDR3: TGTGCCAGCAGCTTCGCGGACGAAGAGACCCAGTACTTC.

There are many counts of this clonotype. The chain employs TRBV2 and TRBJ2-3, with 11 nucleotides matching TRBD2. The CDR3 consists of 15 residues. Germline V gene data show CDR1 as SNHLY and CDR2 as FYNNEI. Trimming took 6 bases from V and 4 from J; bases not matched to a gene: 6. The CDR3 DNA sequence: TGTGCCAGCAGAACTACTAGCGGGAGCCCAGATACGCAGTATTTT. Its protein is CASRTTSGSPDTQYF.

This clonotype was observed at least ten times. This chain links TRBV3-1 with TRBJ2-3; 7 bases fit TRBD1. The CDR3 has 13 amino acids. Germline lookup yields CDR1 LGHDT and CDR2 YNNKEL (reference sequence). V lost 6 bases to trimming and J lost 3 bases; unmatched junction nucleotides: 3. The CDR3: CASRPTGTDTQYF. CDR3 DNA: TGTGCCAGCAGGCCGACAGGGACAGATACGCAGTATTTT.

V usage is TRBV5-5 and J usage is TRBJ1-1; tentatively, D is TRBD1 (6 bases). This CDR3 contains 18 residues. Trimming shortened V by 0 bases and J by 0 bases, and 18 bases separated the two germline ends. From germline, CDR1 is SGHKS and CDR2 YYEKEE (reference sequence). The CDR3 DNA reads TGTGCCAGCAGCTTGGCCAGGGGTTACGGTGGCATGAACACTGAAGCTTTCTTT. Amino acid sequence: CASSLARGYGGMNTEAFF.

This clonotype was observed at least ten times. V usage is TRBV6-2 or TRBV6-3 and J usage is TRBJ1-1, with D perhaps TRBD1 (5 bases). The CDR3 sequence is 15 residues long. Between the trimmed V and J ends, which lost 4 bases and 1 base, there was a span of 13 bases. Germline-derived CDR1 and CDR2 are MNHEY and SVGEGT. The CDR3 sequence: CASSSSTATNTEAFF. The CDR3 nucleotides are TGTGCCAGCAGTTCCTCGACAGCTACGAACACTGAAGCTTTCTTT.